The sequence of this TCR beta chain was determined in a study of blood T cell repertoires in COVID-19. V lost 6 bases and J lost 6; bases outside the gene matches: 7. Germline V gives CDR1 MRHNA, CDR2 SNTAGT. The CDR3 has 14 amino acids. The assay was immunoSEQ multiplex PCR, and TCRdb's table has in-frame clones only and misses some. The sample holds some 94,000 clones; around 83% are singletons and the top ten take less than 2%. Sequencing was carried out using peripheral blood. This receptor was taken from a man between 65 and 79 years old with active or convalescent COVID-19. The chain combines TRBV6-4 with TRBJ1-2, with TRBD1 matching over 10 bases. CDR3 in DNA: TGTGCCAGCAGACATCGGACAGGGGGAAATGGCTACACCTTC. It codes for CASRHRTGGNGYTF.